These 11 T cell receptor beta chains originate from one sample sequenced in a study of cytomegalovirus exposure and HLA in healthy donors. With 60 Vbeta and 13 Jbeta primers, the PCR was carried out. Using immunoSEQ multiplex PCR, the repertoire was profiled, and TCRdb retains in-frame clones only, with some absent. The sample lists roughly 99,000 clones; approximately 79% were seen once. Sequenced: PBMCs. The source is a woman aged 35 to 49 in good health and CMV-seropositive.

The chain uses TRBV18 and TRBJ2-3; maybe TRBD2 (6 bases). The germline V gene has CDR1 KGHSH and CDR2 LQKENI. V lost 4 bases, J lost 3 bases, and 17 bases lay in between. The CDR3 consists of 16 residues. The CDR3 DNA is TGTGCCAGCTCACGCGGGGACGGAGGACGAACAGATACGCAGTATTTT. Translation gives CASSRGDGGRTDTQYF. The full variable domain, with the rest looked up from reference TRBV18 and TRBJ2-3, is NAGVMQNPRHLVRRRGQEARLRCSPMKGHSHVYWYRQLPEEGLKFMVYLQKENIIDESGMPKERFSAEFPKEGPSILRIQQVVRGDSAAYFCASSRGDGGRTDTQYFGPGTRLTVL.

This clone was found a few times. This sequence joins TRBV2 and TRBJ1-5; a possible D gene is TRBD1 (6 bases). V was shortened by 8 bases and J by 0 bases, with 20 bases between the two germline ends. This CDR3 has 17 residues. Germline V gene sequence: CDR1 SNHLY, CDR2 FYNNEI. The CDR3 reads CASSAIRGGYSNQPQHF. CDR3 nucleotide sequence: TGTGCCAGCTCAGCTATTAGGGGGGGGTATAGCAATCAGCCCCAGCATTTT.

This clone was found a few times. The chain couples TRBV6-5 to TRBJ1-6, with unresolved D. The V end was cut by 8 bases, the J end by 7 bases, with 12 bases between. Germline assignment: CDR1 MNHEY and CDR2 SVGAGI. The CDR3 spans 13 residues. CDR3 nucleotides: TGTGCCAGCCGGCGGGCAGACAATTCACCCCTCCACTTT. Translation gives CASRRADNSPLHF.

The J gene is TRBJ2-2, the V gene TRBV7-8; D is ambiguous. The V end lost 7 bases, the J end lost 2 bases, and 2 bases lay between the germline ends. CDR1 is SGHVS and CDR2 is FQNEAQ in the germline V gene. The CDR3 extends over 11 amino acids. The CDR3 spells CASTNTGELFF. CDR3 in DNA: TGTGCCAGCACTAACACCGGGGAGCTGTTTTTT.

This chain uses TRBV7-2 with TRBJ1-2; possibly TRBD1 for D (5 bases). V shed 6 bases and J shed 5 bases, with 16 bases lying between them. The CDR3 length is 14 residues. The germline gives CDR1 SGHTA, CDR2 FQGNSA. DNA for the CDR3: TGTGCCAGCAGTAACCAGGGACGGGGGTATGGCTACACCTTC. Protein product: CASSNQGRGYGYTF.

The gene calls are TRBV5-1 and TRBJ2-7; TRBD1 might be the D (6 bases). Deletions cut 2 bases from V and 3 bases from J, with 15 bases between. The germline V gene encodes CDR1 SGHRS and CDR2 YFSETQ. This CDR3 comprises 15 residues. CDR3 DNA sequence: TGCGCCAGCAGCTTCCAACAGGGTTTTATCTACGAGCAGTACTTC. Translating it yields CASSFQQGFIYEQYF.

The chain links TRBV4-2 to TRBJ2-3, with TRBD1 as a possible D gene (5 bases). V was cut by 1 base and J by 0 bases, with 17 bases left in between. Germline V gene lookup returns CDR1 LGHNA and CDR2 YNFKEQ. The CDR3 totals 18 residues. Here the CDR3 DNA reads TGTGCCAGCAGCCAAGCGCTTTCGACAGCTACTAGCACAGATACGCAGTATTTT. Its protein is CASSQALSTATSTDTQYF.

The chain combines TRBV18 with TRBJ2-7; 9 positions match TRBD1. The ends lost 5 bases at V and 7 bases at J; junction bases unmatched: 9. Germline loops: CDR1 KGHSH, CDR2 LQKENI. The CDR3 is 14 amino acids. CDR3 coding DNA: TGTGCCAGCTCATCCCGGGACAGGGCGGGTGAGCAGTACTTC. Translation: CASSSRDRAGEQYF.

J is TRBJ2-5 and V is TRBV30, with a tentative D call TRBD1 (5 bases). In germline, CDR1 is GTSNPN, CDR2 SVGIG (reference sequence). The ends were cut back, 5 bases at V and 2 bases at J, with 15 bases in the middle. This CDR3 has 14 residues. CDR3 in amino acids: CAWLDRKRQETQYF. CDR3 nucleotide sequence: TGTGCCTGGTTAGACAGAAAGAGGCAAGAGACCCAGTACTTC. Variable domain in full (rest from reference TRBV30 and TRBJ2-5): SQTIHQWPATLVQPVGSPLSLECTVEGTSNPNLYWYRQAAGRGLQLLFYSVGIGQISSEVPQNLSASRPQDRQFILSSKKLLLSDSGFYLCAWLDRKRQETQYFGPGTRLLVL.

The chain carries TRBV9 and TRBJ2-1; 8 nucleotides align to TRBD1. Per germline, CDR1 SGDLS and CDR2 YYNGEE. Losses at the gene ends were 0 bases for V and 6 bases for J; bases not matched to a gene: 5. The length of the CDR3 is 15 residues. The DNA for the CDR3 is TGTGCCAGCAGCGTAGAGCAGGGGGCCTTCAATGAGCAGTTCTTC. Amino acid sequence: CASSVEQGAFNEQFF.

This CDR3 is CASSMGQSSNTEAFF. CDR3 DNA: TGTGCCAGTAGTATGGGACAGTCCTCAAACACTGAAGCTTTCTTT. The chain uses TRBV19 and TRBJ1-1, with 7 bases fitting TRBD1. The V gene end was trimmed by 3 bases and the J gene end by 2 bases; junction bases not matched to a gene: 6. The germline V gene has CDR1 LNHDA and CDR2 SQIVND (reference sequence). This CDR3 contains 15 residues.